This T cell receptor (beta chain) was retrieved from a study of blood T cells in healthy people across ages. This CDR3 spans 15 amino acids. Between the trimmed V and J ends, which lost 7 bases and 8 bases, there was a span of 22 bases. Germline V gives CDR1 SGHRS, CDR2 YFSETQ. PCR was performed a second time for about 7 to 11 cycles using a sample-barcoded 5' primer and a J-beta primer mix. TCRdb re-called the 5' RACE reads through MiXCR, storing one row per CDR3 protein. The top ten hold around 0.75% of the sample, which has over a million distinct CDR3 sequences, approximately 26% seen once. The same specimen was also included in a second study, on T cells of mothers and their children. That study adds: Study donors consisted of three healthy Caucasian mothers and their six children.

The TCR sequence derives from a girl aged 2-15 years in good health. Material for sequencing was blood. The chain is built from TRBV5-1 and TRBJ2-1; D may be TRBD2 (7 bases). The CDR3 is CASHLGGGSVDEQFF. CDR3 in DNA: TGCGCCAGCCACCTGGGGGGCGGGAGCGTCGATGAGCAGTTCTTC.